This entry is about one T cell receptor beta chain. The target antigen is unknown. CDR1 is KGHDR, CDR2 SFDVKD, per germline. CDR3 length equals 17 residues. It was by 5'RACE template switching with UMIs that TCR beta cDNA was made. TCRdb re-analyzed the 5' RACE reads; it lists each CDR3 protein once, without DNA. The repertoire shows some 440,000 distinct CDR3 sequences; the top ten hold roughly 1.4%. This entry comes from a study of T cells expressing NK-cell markers. Across the whole study: CD3+CD56+NKG2C+, CD3+CD56+NKG2C- and CD3+CD56-NKG2C+ T cells, once sorted, supplied the TCR beta repertoires.

Points from the study as a whole: Whether expanded NKG2C+ T cell clones recognized HCMV stayed uncertain. These clonotypes additionally ranked first within the CD3+CD56-NKG2C+ fraction of a handful of donors.

V is TRBV24-1 and J is TRBJ2-6. The TCR sequence derives from a woman aged 50 to 60 in good health. Sequencing was carried out using blood T cells: a sorted CD56 or NKG2C T cell subset, CD4+ or CD8+ T cells, or bulk PBMC T cells (not recorded which). The CDR3 loop reads CATSDLGGTSGANVLTF.